This entry lists 11 T cell receptor beta chains sequenced from one sample in a study of T cell responses to AZD1222 COVID-19 vaccine. Clones were sequenced by immunoSEQ multiplex PCR, and TCRdb holds only the in-frame ones, with some missing. Among 55,000 to 65,000 clones listed, roughly 85% were seen once. The source was peripheral blood, collected on day 0 of AZD1222 vaccination. The origin of the receptors is an adult in good health.

The rearrangement uses TRBV2 and TRBJ1-1, with D possibly TRBD1 on 6 matching bases. The CDR3 spans 13 residues. The germline V and J ends were trimmed by 7 bases and 0 bases, with 9 bases remaining between them. The V gene's germline CDR1 is SNHLY and CDR2 FYNNEI. The CDR3 sequence is CASTTGMNTEAFF. The DNA of the CDR3 is TGTGCCAGCACTACAGGGATGAACACTGAAGCTTTCTTT. The complete variable domain, with remaining parts taken from reference TRBV2 and TRBJ1-1, reads EPEVTQTPSHQVTQMGQEVILRCVPISNHLYFYWYRQILGQKVEFLVSFYNNEISEKSEIFDDQFSVERPDGSNFTLKIRSTKLEDSAMYFCASTTGMNTEAFFGQGTRLTVV.

This clone came up once. The V gene is TRBV2, the J gene TRBJ2-2, with 10 bases fitting TRBD2. This CDR3 is built from 15 residues. With V trimmed by 4 bases and J by 5 bases, 4 bases remained unmatched. Germline V lookup: CDR1 SNHLY, CDR2 FYNNEI. The CDR3 loop reads CASSGLAGGTGELFF. CDR3 in DNA: TGTGCCAGCAGTGGTTTAGCGGGGGGAACCGGGGAGCTGTTTTTT.

The genes are TRBV27 and TRBJ2-7, with a weak D call TRBD2 (6 bases). Germline V CDR1 and CDR2: MNHEY, SMNVEV (reference sequence). Trimming took 8 bases from V and 3 from J, leaving 14 bases between them. The CDR3 has 13 amino acids. The CDR3 coding sequence is TGTGCCAGCCCAGAGGAGGGAATCTACGAGCAGTACTTC. This gives the protein CASPEEGIYEQYF.

The rearrangement links TRBV9 to TRBJ1-6; a possible D gene is TRBD1 (5 bases). From germline, CDR1 is SGDLS and CDR2 YYNGEE. V was pared by 7 bases and J by 3 bases, with 23 bases between. The CDR3 spans 18 residues. Here the CDR3 reads CASYFWGAGANYNSPLHF. CDR3 in DNA: TGTGCCAGCTACTTTTGGGGCGCCGGGGCCAACTATAATTCACCCCTCCACTTT.

This clone was seen a handful of times. DNA of the CDR3: TGTGCCACCAGCCTGCGGGACAGGCGGACTGGAAACACCATATATTTT. Residues: CATSLRDRRTGNTIYF. V usage is TRBV15 and J usage is TRBJ1-3; 8 nucleotides align to TRBD1. Germline V gene data show CDR1 as LNHNV and CDR2 as YYDKDF (reference sequence). The CDR3 contains 16 residues. Trimming removed 5 bases from V and 2 bases from J; junction bases left unmatched: 8.

The J gene is TRBJ1-2, the V gene TRBV6-2 or TRBV6-3; 7 nucleotides align to TRBD1. Looked up from germline, CDR1 is MNHEY and CDR2 is SVGEGT. The ends lost 2 bases at V and 8 bases at J; junction bases unmatched: 14. There are 16 residues in the CDR3. The CDR3 DNA is TGTGCCAGCAGTTACCCAGCAGGGGGAATCACAGGAGGCTACACCTTC. The encoded protein is CASSYPAGGITGGYTF.

The V gene is TRBV15, the J gene TRBJ1-5, with D unresolved. This CDR3 spans 14 amino acids. Germline V gene lookup returns CDR1 LNHNV and CDR2 YYDKDF (reference sequence). The germline V and J ends were trimmed by 0 bases and 4 bases, with 7 bases remaining between them. The CDR3 is CATSRDPVNQPQHF. Written as DNA, the CDR3 is TGTGCCACCAGCAGAGATCCGGTTAATCAGCCCCAGCATTTT.

The CDR3 DNA is TGTGCCAGCTCACCACAGGTCGGGGGAGGATATGGCTACACCTTC. Translating gives CASSPQVGGGYGYTF. The chain combines TRBV18 with TRBJ1-2; TRBD1 is a possible D gene (5 bases). The ends were cut back, 1 base at V and 5 bases at J, with 14 bases in the middle. The CDR3 runs to 15 residues. In germline, CDR1 is KGHSH, CDR2 LQKENI.

The chain employs TRBV10-3 and TRBJ2-7; D perhaps matches TRBD1 (6 bases). Trimming stripped 5 bases from V and 3 bases from J, with 11 bases between. CDR3 size: 13 residues. In germline, CDR1 is ENHRY, CDR2 SYGVKD. CDR3 bases: TGTGCCATCAGTTCCACAGGGAGCTACGAGCAGTACTTC. Amino acids: CAISSTGSYEQYF.

This clone has a single count. The V and J genes are TRBV6-2 or TRBV6-3 and TRBJ2-1; TRBD1 is a possible D gene (7 bases). CDR1 is MNHEY and CDR2 is SVGEGT in the germline V gene. V was cut by 4 bases and J by 6 bases, with 13 bases left in between. The CDR3 is made up of 14 amino acids. CDR3 residues: CASSSGGLINEQFF. The CDR3 DNA reads as TGTGCCAGCAGTTCAGGGGGACTCATCAATGAGCAGTTCTTC.

This clone has a count of ten or more. This chain joins TRBV7-9 and TRBJ1-6; D uncertain. V gave up 7 bases and J gave up 1 base, with 11 bases separating them. The CDR3 consists of 15 residues. Germline V gene lookup returns CDR1 SEHNR and CDR2 FQNEAQ (reference sequence). CDR3 residues: CASTDLRSYNSPLHF. In nucleotides, the CDR3 is TGTGCCAGCACCGACCTGAGGTCCTATAATTCACCCCTCCACTTT.